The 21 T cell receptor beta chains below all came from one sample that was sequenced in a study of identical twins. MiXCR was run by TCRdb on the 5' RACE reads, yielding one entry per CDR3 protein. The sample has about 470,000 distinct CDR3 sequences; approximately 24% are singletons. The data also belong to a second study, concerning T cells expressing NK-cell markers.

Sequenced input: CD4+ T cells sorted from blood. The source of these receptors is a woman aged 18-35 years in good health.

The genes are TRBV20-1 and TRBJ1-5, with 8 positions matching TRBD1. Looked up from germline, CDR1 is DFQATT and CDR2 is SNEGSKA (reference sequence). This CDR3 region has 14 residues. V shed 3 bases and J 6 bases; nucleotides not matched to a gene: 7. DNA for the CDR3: TGCAGTGCTAGTGTCCAGGGGGCAGGTCAGCCCCAGCATTTT. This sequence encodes CSASVQGAGQPQHF.

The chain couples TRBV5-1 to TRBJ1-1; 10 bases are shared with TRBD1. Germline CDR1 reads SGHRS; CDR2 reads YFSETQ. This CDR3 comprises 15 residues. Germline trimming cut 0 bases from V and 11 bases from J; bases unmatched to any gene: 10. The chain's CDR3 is CASSLDRDRGLQAFF. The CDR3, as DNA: TGCGCCAGCAGCTTGGACCGGGACAGGGGTCTTCAGGCTTTCTTT.

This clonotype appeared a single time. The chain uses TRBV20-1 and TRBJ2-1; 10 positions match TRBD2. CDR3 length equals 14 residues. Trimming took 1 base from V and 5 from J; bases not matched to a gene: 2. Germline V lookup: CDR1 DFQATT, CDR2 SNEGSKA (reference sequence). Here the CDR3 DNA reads TGCAGTGCTAGAGTACTAGCGGGGCACAATGAGCAGTTCTTC. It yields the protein CSARVLAGHNEQFF.

The CDR3 DNA follows: TGTGCCAGCAGCTTATGGGCAGGGCAAGAGACCCAGTACTTC. This gives the protein CASSLWAGQETQYF. The genes are TRBV11-3 and TRBJ2-5, with D possibly TRBD1 on 5 matching bases. The germline CDR1 and CDR2 sequences are SGHNT and YENEEA. The CDR3 extends over 14 amino acids. V lost 2 bases and J 2 bases, leaving 9 bases between the germline ends.

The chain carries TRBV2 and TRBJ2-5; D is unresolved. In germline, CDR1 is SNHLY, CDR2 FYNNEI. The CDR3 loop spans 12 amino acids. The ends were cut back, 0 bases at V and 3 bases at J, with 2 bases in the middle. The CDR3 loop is CASSEAEETQYF. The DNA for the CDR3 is TGTGCCAGCAGTGAAGCGGAAGAGACCCAGTACTTC.

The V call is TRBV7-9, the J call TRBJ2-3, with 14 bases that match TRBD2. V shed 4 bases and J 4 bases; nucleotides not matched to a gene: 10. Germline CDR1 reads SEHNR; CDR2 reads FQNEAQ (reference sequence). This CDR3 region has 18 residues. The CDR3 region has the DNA TGTGCCAGCAGCTCGGGGCGACTAGCGGGGGGGCGCGCAGATACGCAGTATTTT. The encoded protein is CASSSGRLAGGRADTQYF.

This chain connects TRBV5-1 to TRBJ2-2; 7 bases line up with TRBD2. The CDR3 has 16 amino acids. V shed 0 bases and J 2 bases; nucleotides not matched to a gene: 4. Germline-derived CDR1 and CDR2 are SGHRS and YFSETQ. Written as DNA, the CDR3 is TGCGCCAGCAGCTTGGGATTGACTAGCAACACCGGGGAGCTGTTTTTT. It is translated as CASSLGLTSNTGELFF.

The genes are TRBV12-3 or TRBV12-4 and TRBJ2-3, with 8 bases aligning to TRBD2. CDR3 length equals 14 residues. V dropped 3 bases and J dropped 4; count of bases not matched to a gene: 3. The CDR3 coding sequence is TGTGCCAGCAGTTTTCGGGGGGGCTCAGATACGCAGTATTTT. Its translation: CASSFRGGSDTQYF.

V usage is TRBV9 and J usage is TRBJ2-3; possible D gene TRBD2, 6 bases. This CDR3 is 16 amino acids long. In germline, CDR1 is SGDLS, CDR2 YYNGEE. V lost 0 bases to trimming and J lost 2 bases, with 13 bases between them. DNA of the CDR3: TGTGCCAGCAGCGTAGGGGCGGGACCACTCACAGATACGCAGTATTTT. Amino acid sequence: CASSVGAGPLTDTQYF.

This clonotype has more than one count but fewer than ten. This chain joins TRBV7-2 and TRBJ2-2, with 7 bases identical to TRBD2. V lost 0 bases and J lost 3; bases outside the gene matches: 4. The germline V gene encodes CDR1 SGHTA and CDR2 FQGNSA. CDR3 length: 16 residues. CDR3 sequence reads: CASSLAGRVDTGELFF. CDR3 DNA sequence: TGTGCCAGCAGCTTAGCAGGGAGGGTTGACACCGGGGAGCTGTTTTTT.

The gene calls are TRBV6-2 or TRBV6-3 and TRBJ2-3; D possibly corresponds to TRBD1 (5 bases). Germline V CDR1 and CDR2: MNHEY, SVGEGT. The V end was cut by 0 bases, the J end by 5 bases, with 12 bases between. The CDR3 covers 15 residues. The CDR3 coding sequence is TGTGCCAGCAGTTACTCTCTATCTACAGGAGATACGCAGTATTTT. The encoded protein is CASSYSLSTGDTQYF.

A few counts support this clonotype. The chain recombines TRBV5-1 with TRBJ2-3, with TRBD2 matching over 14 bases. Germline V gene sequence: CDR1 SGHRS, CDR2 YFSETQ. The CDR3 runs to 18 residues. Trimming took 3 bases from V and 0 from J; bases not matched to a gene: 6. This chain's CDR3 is CASSWGLAGAHSTDTQYF. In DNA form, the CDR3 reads TGCGCCAGCAGCTGGGGACTAGCGGGGGCCCATAGCACAGATACGCAGTATTTT.

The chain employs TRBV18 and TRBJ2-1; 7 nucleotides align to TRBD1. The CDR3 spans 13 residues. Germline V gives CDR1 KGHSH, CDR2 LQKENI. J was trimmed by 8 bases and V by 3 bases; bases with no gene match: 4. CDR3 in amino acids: CASSPEGGYEQFF. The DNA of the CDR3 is TGTGCCAGCTCACCGGAAGGGGGCTATGAGCAGTTCTTC.

In DNA, the CDR3 is TGCAGTGCTAGAGAGACCCAGCTATCGGGCAATGAGCAGTTCTTC. The encoded protein is CSARETQLSGNEQFF. The rearrangement uses TRBV20-1 and TRBJ2-1; D is undetermined. V lost 0 bases and J 6 bases, leaving 15 bases between the germline ends. Germline V CDR1 and CDR2: DFQATT, SNEGSKA (reference sequence). The CDR3 is 15 residues long.

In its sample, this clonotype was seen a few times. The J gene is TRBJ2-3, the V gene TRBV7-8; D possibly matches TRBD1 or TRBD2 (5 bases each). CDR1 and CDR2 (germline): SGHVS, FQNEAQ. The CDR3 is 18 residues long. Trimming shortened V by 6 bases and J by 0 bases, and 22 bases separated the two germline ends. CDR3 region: CASSSIFVGTASTDTQYF. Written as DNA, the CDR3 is TGTGCCAGCAGTTCAATTTTTGTGGGGACCGCTAGCACAGATACGCAGTATTTT.

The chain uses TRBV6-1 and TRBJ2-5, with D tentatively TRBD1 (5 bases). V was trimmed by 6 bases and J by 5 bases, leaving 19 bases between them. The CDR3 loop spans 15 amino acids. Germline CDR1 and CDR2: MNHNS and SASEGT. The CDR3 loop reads CASRFRPQGRETQYF. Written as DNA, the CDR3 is TGTGCCAGCAGATTCCGCCCCCAGGGAAGGGAGACCCAGTACTTC.

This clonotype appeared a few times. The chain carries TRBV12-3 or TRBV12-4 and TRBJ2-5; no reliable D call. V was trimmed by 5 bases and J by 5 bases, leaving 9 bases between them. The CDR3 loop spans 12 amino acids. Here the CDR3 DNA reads TGTGCCAGCAGTCCCCGTCCGGAGACCCAGTACTTC. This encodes CASSPRPETQYF.

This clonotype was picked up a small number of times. This CDR3 is CAISGAGQGYNEQFF. The CDR3 nucleotides read TGTGCCATCAGTGGTGCGGGACAGGGCTACAATGAGCAGTTCTTC. The V call is TRBV10-3, the J call TRBJ2-1; 9 nucleotides line up with TRBD1. Germline-derived CDR1 and CDR2 are ENHRY and SYGVKD. The CDR3 length is 15 residues. V lost 4 bases, J lost 3 bases, and 4 bases stayed unmatched.

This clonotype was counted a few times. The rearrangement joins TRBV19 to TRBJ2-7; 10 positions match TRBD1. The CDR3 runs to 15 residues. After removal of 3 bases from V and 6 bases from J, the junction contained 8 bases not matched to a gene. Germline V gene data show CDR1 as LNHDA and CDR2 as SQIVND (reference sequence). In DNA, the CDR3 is TGTGCCAGTAGTATCGGGACAGGGGTGGCGGTCGAGCAGTACTTC. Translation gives CASSIGTGVAVEQYF. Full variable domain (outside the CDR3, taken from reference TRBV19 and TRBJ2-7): DGGITQSPKYLFRKEGQNVTLSCEQNLNHDAMYWYRQDPGQGLRLIYYSQIVNDFQKGDIAEGYSVSREKKESFPLTVTSAQKNPTAFYLCASSIGTGVAVEQYFGPGTRLTVT.

CDR3 protein: CASSIDHNWGNQPQHF. The CDR3 coding sequence is TGTGCCAGTAGTATAGATCACAACTGGGGCAATCAGCCCCAGCATTTT. The rearrangement joins TRBV19 to TRBJ1-5, with D hard to call. The CDR3 spans 16 residues. V was clipped by 0 bases and J by 2 bases, with 11 bases between them. From germline, CDR1 is LNHDA and CDR2 SQIVND (reference sequence).

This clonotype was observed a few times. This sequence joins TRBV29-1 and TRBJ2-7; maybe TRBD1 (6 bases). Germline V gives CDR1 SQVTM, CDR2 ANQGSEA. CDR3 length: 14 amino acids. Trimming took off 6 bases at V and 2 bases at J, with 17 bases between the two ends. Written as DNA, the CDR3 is TGCAGCGTCTCCCGGACAGATCCACCCTACGAGCAGTACTTC. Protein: CSVSRTDPPYEQYF.